What follows are 29 T cell receptor beta chains derived from one specimen sequenced in a study of blood T cell repertoires in COVID-19. Libraries were prepared by immunoSEQ multiplex PCR; TCRdb keeps only in-frame clonotypes and omits some of them. There are 85,000 to 95,000 clones in the sample; approximately 88% occur only once, and over 0.45% lies in the top ten. The sample consisted of peripheral blood. These receptors were obtained from a man aged 55 to 70 with acute or convalescent COVID-19.

The J gene is TRBJ2-7, the V gene TRBV7-8; a weak D match, TRBD2 (6 bases). The V gene lost 1 base and the J gene lost 0 bases, with 10 bases spanning the gap. Germline V lookup: CDR1 SGHVS, CDR2 FQNEAQ. This CDR3 has 15 residues. Here the CDR3 reads CASSLEEGFSYEQYF. The CDR3 DNA follows: TGTGCCAGCAGCTTAGAGGAGGGCTTCTCCTACGAGCAGTACTTC. The whole variable domain, filled in from reference TRBV7-8 and TRBJ2-7, reads GAGVSQSPRYKVAKRGQDVALRCDPISGHVSLFWYQQALGQGPEFLTYFQNEAQLDKSGLPSDRFFAERPEGSVSTLKIQRTQQEDSAVYLCASSLEEGFSYEQYFGPGTRLTVT.

This clone was seen a handful of times. This rearrangement joins TRBV2 to TRBJ1-5; a possible D gene is TRBD1 (6 bases). This CDR3 has 14 residues. Germline assignment: CDR1 SNHLY and CDR2 FYNNEI. The V and J ends lost 8 bases and 2 bases respectively, with 13 bases between them. The CDR3 DNA reads as TGTGCCAGCGGGTGGGCAGGGGGCAATCAGCCCCAGCATTTT. Residues: CASGWAGGNQPQHF.

The chain recombines TRBV15 with TRBJ2-5; unclear D gene. V was shortened by 0 bases and J by 5 bases, with 7 bases between the two germline ends. The germline V gene encodes CDR1 LNHNV and CDR2 YYDKDF (reference sequence). CDR3 length: 13 residues. The CDR3 DNA is TGTGCCACCAGCAGAGATGTGGGCGAGACCCAGTACTTC. Protein sequence: CATSRDVGETQYF.

The table lists this clone with a count of one. This chain uses TRBV30 with TRBJ2-1; 10 bases map to TRBD2. This CDR3 contains 14 residues. The V segment lost 5 bases and the J segment 10 bases; nucleotides outside the gene matches: 11. Germline V lookup: CDR1 GTSNPN, CDR2 SVGIG (reference sequence). Here the CDR3 reads CAWVAGGPTGEQFF. For the CDR3, the DNA is TGTGCCTGGGTAGCGGGAGGCCCTACAGGGGAGCAGTTCTTC.

V gene TRBV5-1 combines with J gene TRBJ1-1; TRBD1 aligns across 9 bases. CDR1 and CDR2 (germline): SGHRS, YFSETQ. After removal of 0 bases from V and 1 base from J, the junction contained 16 bases not matched to a gene. There are 20 residues in the CDR3. The CDR3 reads CASSLVPNRDRDPSNTEAFF. For the CDR3, the DNA is TGCGCCAGCAGCTTGGTCCCAAACCGGGACAGGGATCCATCGAACACTGAAGCTTTCTTT.

J is TRBJ2-1 and V is TRBV9; 13 nucleotides agree with TRBD2. V trimming: 0 bases; J trimming: 7 bases; junction bases outside the gene matches: 7. The CDR3 extends over 17 amino acids. Germline-derived CDR1 and CDR2 are SGDLS and YYNGEE. Here the CDR3 DNA reads TGTGCCAGCAGCGTAGAGCTTTGGACTAGCGGGGGAAATGAGCAGTTCTTC. This encodes CASSVELWTSGGNEQFF.

This chain joins TRBV30 and TRBJ1-1; D gene ambiguous. This CDR3 comprises 12 residues. The V end was cut by 3 bases, the J end by 1 base, with 6 bases between. Germline lookup yields CDR1 GTSNPN and CDR2 SVGIG (reference sequence). The DNA of the CDR3 is TGTGCCTGGAGCCCACAGAACACTGAAGCTTTCTTT. Protein: CAWSPQNTEAFF.

The chain links TRBV5-6 to TRBJ1-3; 10 positions match TRBD1. The trim removed 4 bases at V and 4 bases at J, leaving 11 bases unmatched. CDR1 and CDR2 (germline): SGHDT, YYEEEE. CDR3 length: 17 amino acids. The CDR3 DNA reads TGTGCCAGCAGCCTCGGGGGGACAGGGGCAACGGGAAACACCATATATTTT. Its protein is CASSLGGTGATGNTIYF.

The V and J genes are TRBV6-6 and TRBJ1-5; no firm D call. Germline CDR1 reads MNHNY; CDR2 reads SVGAGI (reference sequence). The germline V and J ends were trimmed by 6 bases and 6 bases, with 12 bases remaining between them. The CDR3 loop spans 13 amino acids. The CDR3, as DNA: TGTGCCAGCAGAGAACGCCCGGGTCAGCCCCAGCATTTT. Translating it yields CASRERPGQPQHF.

The rearrangement links TRBV13 to TRBJ2-6, with TRBD2 matching over 9 bases. The CDR3 runs to 21 residues. Germline V lookup: CDR1 PRHDT, CDR2 FYEKMQ (reference sequence). Unmatched junction bases numbered 12, after V lost 0 bases and J lost 0 bases. The CDR3 nucleotides are TGTGCCAGCAGCTTAGGCCATAGGAGGATAGCGGGGGTCTCTGGGGCCAACGTCCTGACTTTC. Translating gives CASSLGHRRIAGVSGANVLTF.

The CDR3 loop reads CSASDLDEQYF. The CDR3 bases are TGCAGTGCTAGCGACTTGGACGAGCAGTACTTC. The rearrangement uses TRBV20-1 and TRBJ2-7, with D unresolved. Germline-derived CDR1 and CDR2 are DFQATT and SNEGSKA (reference sequence). Trimming pared 3 bases from V and 5 bases from J, leaving 8 bases between. This CDR3 spans 11 amino acids.

The chain employs TRBV9 and TRBJ2-7, with D maybe TRBD2 (6 bases). Germline CDR1 and CDR2: SGDLS and YYNGEE. The CDR3 consists of 14 residues. V was clipped by 3 bases and J by 0 bases, with 10 bases between them. CDR3 loop: CASSATGDSYEQYF. The CDR3 nucleotides read TGTGCCAGCAGCGCGACGGGAGACTCCTACGAGCAGTACTTC.

The chain uses TRBV14 and TRBJ2-3, with a weak D call TRBD2 (5 bases). V was shortened by 0 bases and J by 1 base, with 8 bases between the two germline ends. Germline CDR1 is SGHDN and CDR2 is FVKESK. This CDR3 comprises 15 residues. The CDR3 region is CASSQDLRGTDTQYF. The CDR3 DNA reads as TGTGCCAGCAGCCAAGATTTGAGGGGCACAGATACGCAGTATTTT.

The chain employs TRBV4-2 and TRBJ2-5, with 7 bases aligning to TRBD1. Germline-derived CDR1 and CDR2 are LGHNA and YNFKEQ. CDR3 length: 16 residues. J gave up 0 bases and V 4 bases, and 8 bases lay outside the gene matches. In DNA form, the CDR3 reads TGTGCCAGCAGCCTAGAGGGGGCGCGACACCAAGAGACCCAGTACTTC. Residues: CASSLEGARHQETQYF.

In this sample, this clone turned up once. The V gene is TRBV6-6, the J gene TRBJ2-5; D is ambiguous. Germline V gene data show CDR1 as MNHNY and CDR2 as SVGAGI (reference sequence). The length of the CDR3 is 12 residues. V lost 7 bases, J lost 4 bases, and 10 bases lay in between. Here the CDR3 reads CASKFFGETQYF. The CDR3 DNA follows: TGTGCCAGCAAATTTTTCGGAGAGACCCAGTACTTC.

The chain employs TRBV9 and TRBJ1-2; 11 nucleotides agree with TRBD1. The CDR3 length is 15 residues. V dropped 5 bases and J dropped 8; count of bases not matched to a gene: 11. Looked up from germline, CDR1 is SGDLS and CDR2 is YYNGEE. The CDR3 reads CASSVGTGGLRGYTF. For the CDR3, the DNA is TGTGCCAGCAGTGTTGGGACAGGGGGGTTGAGGGGCTACACCTTC.

The rearrangement joins TRBV3-1 (or the pseudogene TRBV3-2) to TRBJ2-7, with D maybe TRBD2 (5 bases). The V gene lost 4 bases and the J gene lost 6 bases, with 10 bases spanning the gap. Germline CDR1 LGHDT, CDR2 YNNKEL (reference sequence). CDR3 length: 12 residues. The CDR3 DNA follows: TGTGCCAGCAGCCTTCTAGCCGGCGAGCAGTACTTC. It is translated as CASSLLAGEQYF.

V and J are TRBV5-1 and TRBJ1-1; D is uncertain. V shed 0 bases and J shed 8 bases, with 5 bases lying between them. The germline V gene has CDR1 SGHRS and CDR2 YFSETQ. The CDR3 totals 11 residues. CDR3 nucleotides: TGCGCCAGCAGCTTGGCGGGGGAAGCTTTCTTT. It is translated as CASSLAGEAFF.

The chain joins TRBV2 to TRBJ2-1; 7 bases line up with TRBD1. Germline V gene lookup returns CDR1 SNHLY and CDR2 FYNNEI. V shed 5 bases and J 0 bases; nucleotides not matched to a gene: 4. The length of the CDR3 is 15 residues. The CDR3 DNA sequence: TGTGCCAGCAGTCTTGACAGGGCCTCCTACAATGAGCAGTTCTTC. Translation: CASSLDRASYNEQFF.

The CDR3 sequence is CASSKTGNRVDEQYF. The DNA for the CDR3 is TGTGCCAGCAGCAAAACGGGTAACAGGGTCGACGAGCAGTACTTC. The V call is TRBV21-1, the J call TRBJ2-7; the table names TRBD1, a call not compared with the DNA. TRBV21-1 is an annotated pseudogene. The CDR3 runs 15 residues.

The rearrangement links TRBV6-6 to TRBJ2-5; tentatively, D is TRBD1 (5 bases). This CDR3 region has 13 residues. CDR1 and CDR2 (germline): MNHNY, SVGAGI (reference sequence). V lost 2 bases to trimming and J lost 4 bases, with 8 bases between them. CDR3: CASSYRQGETQYF. CDR3 in DNA: TGTGCCAGCAGTTACAGGCAGGGAGAGACCCAGTACTTC.

This sequence joins TRBV21-1 and TRBJ1-6; the D call TRBD1 from the table was never checked on the DNA. TRBV21-1 is a pseudogene. The CDR3 is 16 residues long. The CDR3 nucleotides read TGTGCCAGCAGCAAAGCTGACAATAGGGGAAATTCACCCCTCCACTTT. Translation: CASSKADNRGNSPLHF.

The table lists this clone with a count of one. This CDR3 is CASSQLSGPQHF. The CDR3 bases are TGTGCCAGCAGCCAACTTTCAGGTCCACAGCATTTT. This chain connects TRBV3-1 (or the pseudogene TRBV3-2) to TRBJ1-5; no reliable D call. Germline V gene lookup returns CDR1 LGHDT and CDR2 YNNKEL (reference sequence). V dropped 2 bases and J dropped 13 bases, with 12 bases sitting between them. This CDR3 is 12 amino acids long.

The V call is TRBV30, the J call TRBJ2-3; 7 nucleotides match TRBD2. The CDR3 runs to 13 residues. Germline V CDR1 and CDR2: GTSNPN, SVGIG (reference sequence). CDR3 protein: CAGGRTSTDTQYF. CDR3 in DNA: TGTGCGGGGGGGAGGACTAGCACAGATACGCAGTATTTT.

In this sample, this clone turned up once. This chain uses TRBV30 with TRBJ1-1, with TRBD1 matching over 9 bases. This CDR3 comprises 13 residues. Germline V gene data show CDR1 as GTSNPN and CDR2 as SVGIG (reference sequence). J lost 10 bases, V lost 0 bases, and 6 bases had no gene match. CDR3 sequence: CAWSVRQGGRAFF. The CDR3, as DNA: TGTGCCTGGAGTGTAAGACAGGGGGGGCGAGCTTTCTTT.

A single count supports this clone. V gene TRBV28 combines with J gene TRBJ1-2; TRBD1 is a possible D gene (5 bases). The CDR3 consists of 16 residues. Germline CDR1 reads MDHEN; CDR2 reads SYDVKM. V was clipped by 2 bases and J by 1 base, with 14 bases between them. CDR3 protein: CASSLEGQGINYGYTF. The CDR3 DNA is TGTGCCAGCAGTTTAGAAGGGCAGGGAATTAACTATGGCTACACCTTC.

Regarding this clone: At the DNA level, this CDR3 is encoded by other sequences in the same sample as well. V usage is TRBV7-3 and J usage is TRBJ2-3, with 8 positions matching TRBD1. The CDR3 sequence is 15 residues long. Per the germline V gene, CDR1 is SGHTA and CDR2 is FQGTGA. The junction had 6 bases not matched to a gene; V was cut back by 5 bases and J by 2 bases. Written as DNA, the CDR3 is TGTGCCAGCAGCCCCGACAGGGGACTCACAGATACGCAGTATTTT. Translating it yields CASSPDRGLTDTQYF.

The chain employs TRBV4-1 and TRBJ2-3, with a tentative D call TRBD1 (5 bases). V was clipped by 2 bases and J by 3 bases, with 15 bases between them. There are 16 residues in the CDR3. Germline lookup yields CDR1 MGHRA and CDR2 YSYEKL. CDR3 in DNA: TGCGCCAGCAGCCAAATCCCAGGGTTTGGAACAGATACGCAGTATTTT. Translation: CASSQIPGFGTDTQYF.

This CDR3 is CASSLDRDVSEAFF. The CDR3 DNA reads TGCGCCAGCAGCTTGGACAGGGATGTATCTGAAGCTTTCTTT. The chain uses TRBV5-1 and TRBJ1-1, with D perhaps TRBD1 (6 bases). CDR3 length: 14 residues. Trimming removed 0 bases at V and 6 bases at J, with 12 bases between. CDR1 and CDR2 from the germline V gene are SGHRS and YFSETQ.